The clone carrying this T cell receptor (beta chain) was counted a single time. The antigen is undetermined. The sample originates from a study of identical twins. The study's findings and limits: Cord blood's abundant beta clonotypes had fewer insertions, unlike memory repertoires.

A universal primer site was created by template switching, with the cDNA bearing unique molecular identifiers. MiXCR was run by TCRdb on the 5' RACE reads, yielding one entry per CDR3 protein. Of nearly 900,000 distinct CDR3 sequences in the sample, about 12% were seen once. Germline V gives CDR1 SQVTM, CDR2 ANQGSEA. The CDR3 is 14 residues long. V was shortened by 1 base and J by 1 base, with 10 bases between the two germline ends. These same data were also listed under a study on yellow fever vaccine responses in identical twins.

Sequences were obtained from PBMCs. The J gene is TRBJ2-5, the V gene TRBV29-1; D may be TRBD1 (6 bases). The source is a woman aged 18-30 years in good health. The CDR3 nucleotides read TGCAGCGTTGAAGGACCCAGGGGCCAAGAGACCCAGTACTTC. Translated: CSVEGPRGQETQYF.